This T cell receptor (beta chain) is from a study of shared clonotypes between healthy human individuals. General study points: The study found lower generation probabilities in non-shared clonotypes than in those shared by all four donors.

It was into CD45RA+ naive and CD45RA-negative memory subsets that the CD4+ cells were split. Trimming removed 4 bases from V and 0 bases from J, with 4 bases in between. Germline V gene data show CDR1 as SGHTA and CDR2 as FQGNSA. This CDR3 is 12 amino acids long. Using immunoSEQ multiplex PCR, the repertoire was profiled, and TCRdb retains in-frame clones only, with some absent. This table holds 2 million to 2.5 million clones, approximately 96% found once. In regard to this clone: What it recognizes is unknown. In the same sample, other DNA sequences code for this CDR3.

The specimen sequenced was naive CD4+ T cells sorted from blood. Subset described: CD45RA+ positively selected. The chain employs TRBV7-2 and TRBJ2-7; no clear D. This TCR was sampled from a man younger than 30 in good health. CDR3 in amino acids: CASSSNSYEQYF. The DNA of the CDR3 is TGTGCCAGCAGCTCCAACTCCTACGAGCAGTACTTC. Combining the CDR3 with reference TRBV7-2 and TRBJ2-7 gives the whole variable domain GAGVSQSPSNKVTEKGKDVELRCDPISGHTALYWYRQSLGQGLEFLIYFQGNSAPDKSGLPSDRFSAERTGGSVSTLTIQRTQQEDSAVYLCASSSNSYEQYFGPGTRLTVT.